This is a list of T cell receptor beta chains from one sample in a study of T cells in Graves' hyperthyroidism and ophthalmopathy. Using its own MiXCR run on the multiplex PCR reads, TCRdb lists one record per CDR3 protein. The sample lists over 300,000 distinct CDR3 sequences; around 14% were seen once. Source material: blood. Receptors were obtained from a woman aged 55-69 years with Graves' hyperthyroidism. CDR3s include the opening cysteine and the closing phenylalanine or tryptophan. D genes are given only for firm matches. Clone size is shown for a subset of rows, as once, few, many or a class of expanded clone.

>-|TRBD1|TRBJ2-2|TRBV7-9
TGTGCCAGCAGCTTCCCCGGGACAGGGTTCACCGGGGAGCTGTTTTTT
CASSFPGTGFTGELFF
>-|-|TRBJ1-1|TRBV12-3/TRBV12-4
TGTGCCAGCAGTTATACAGGGTCGGTGGTCACTGAAGCTTTCTTT
CASSYTGSVVTEAFF
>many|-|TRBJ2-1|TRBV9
TGTGCCAGCAGCGTAGCGATTTTAGCGGCACTCAATGAGCAGTTCTTC
CASSVAILAALNEQFF
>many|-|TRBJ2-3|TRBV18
TGTGCCAGCTCACCACAGCTCGAAAATACGCAGTATTTT
CASSPQLENTQYF
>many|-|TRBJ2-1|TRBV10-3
TGTGCCATCAGTGCCAGAGCGCTAGGCAATGAGCAGTTCTTC
CAISARALGNEQFF
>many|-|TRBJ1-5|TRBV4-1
TGCGCCAGCAGCCAGCAGGGCTTTGCCGATCAGCCCCAGCATTTT
CASSQQGFADQPQHF
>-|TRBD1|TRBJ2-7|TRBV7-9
TGTGCCAGCAGCCTATGGACAGGGGTCCACGAGCAGTACTTC
CASSLWTGVHEQYF
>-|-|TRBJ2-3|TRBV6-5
TGTGCCAGCAGTTATGGGGGCACGCAGTATTTT
CASSYGGTQYF
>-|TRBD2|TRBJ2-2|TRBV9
TGTGCCAGCAGCCCATCCAGGGCTAGCGGGAGATTGAGGATAACCGGGGAGCTGTTTTTT
CASSPSRASGRLRITGELFF
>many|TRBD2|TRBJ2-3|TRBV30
TGTGCCTGGAGTTCAGCGGGAGGGCTCGCAGATACGCAGTATTTT
CAWSSAGGLADTQYF
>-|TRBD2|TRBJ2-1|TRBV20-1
TGCAGTGCAACCCAGGCTAGCGGAGGTGGGAATGAGCAGCTCTTC
CSATQASGGGNEQLF
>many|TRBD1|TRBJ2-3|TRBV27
TGTGCCAGCAGTTTCAGGGGGCAAAGGACAGATACGCAGTATTTT
CASSFRGQRTDTQYF
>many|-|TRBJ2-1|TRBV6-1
TGTGCCAGCAGTGAAAGGTGGCGAGGATACAATGAGCAGTTCTTC
CASSERWRGYNEQFF
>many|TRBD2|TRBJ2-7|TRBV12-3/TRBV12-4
TGTGCCAGCAGTACTCTAGCGGGAGTCTCCTACGAGCAGTACTTC
CASSTLAGVSYEQYF
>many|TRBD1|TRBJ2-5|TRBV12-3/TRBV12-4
TGTGCCAGCAGTTTAAGACAGGGTGGGGAGACCCAGTACTTC
CASSLRQGGETQYF
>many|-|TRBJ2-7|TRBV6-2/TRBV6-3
TGTGCCAGCAGTTTCATGCCGACGGCCGAGCAGTACTTC
CASSFMPTAEQYF
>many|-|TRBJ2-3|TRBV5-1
TGCGCCAGCAGCCGTGCATACACAGATACGCAGTATTTT
CASSRAYTDTQYF
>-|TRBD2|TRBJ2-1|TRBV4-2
TGTGCCAGCAGCCGCTCATGGACTAGCGGGCTATACAATGAGCAGTTCTTC
CASSRSWTSGLYNEQFF
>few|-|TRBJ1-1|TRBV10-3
TGTGCCTCGGGGGGGCCCTCGGGGACTGAAGCTTTCTTT
CASGGPSGTEAFF
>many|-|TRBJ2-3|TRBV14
TGTGCCAGCAGCTCCCACCTTGGCAGAGAGAGCACAGATACGCAGTATTTT
CASSSHLGRESTDTQYF
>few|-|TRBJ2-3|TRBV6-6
TGTGCCAGCAGTTACTCTGGCAGGTTGGCGGATACGCAGTATTTT
CASSYSGRLADTQYF
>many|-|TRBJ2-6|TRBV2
TGTGCCAGCGGCCCCGGGCTAGCCTCTGGGGCCAACGTCCTGACTTTC
CASGPGLASGANVLTF
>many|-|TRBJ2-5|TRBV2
TGTGCCAGCGCGGGGGTCGGGGGCTGGGAGACCCAGTACTTC
CASAGVGGWETQYF
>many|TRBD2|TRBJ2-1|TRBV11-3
TGTGCCAGCAGCTTAGATGGGCTAGCGGATTACAATGAGCAGTTCTTC
CASSLDGLADYNEQFF
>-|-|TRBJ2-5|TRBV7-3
TGTGCCAGCAGCTTAGGGGGAGGCTTGAAAGAGACCCAGTACTTC
CASSLGGGLKETQYF
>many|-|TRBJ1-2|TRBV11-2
TGTGCCAGCAGCTCCGGCAACGGACTCCGTGGCTACACCTTC
CASSSGNGLRGYTF
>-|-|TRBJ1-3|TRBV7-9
TGTGCCAGCAGCTTAGCGGGCGGGTCTGCTTCTGGAAACACCATATATTTT
CASSLAGGSASGNTIYF
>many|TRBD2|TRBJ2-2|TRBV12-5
TGTGCTAGTGGTTTGGCTAGCGGGAGGACCACCGGGGAGCTGTTTTTT
CASGLASGRTTGELFF
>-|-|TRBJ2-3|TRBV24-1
TGTGCCACCAGTTCAGGGACCTCCTTTACAGATACGCAGTATTTT
CATSSGTSFTDTQYF
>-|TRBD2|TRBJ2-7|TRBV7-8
TGTGCCAGCAGCTACGGACTAGCGGGGGCAAGCTACGAGCAGTACTTC
CASSYGLAGASYEQYF
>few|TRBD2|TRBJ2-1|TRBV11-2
TGTGCCAGCAGCTTCTTAGCGGGAGGCAATGAGCAGTTCTTC
CASSFLAGGNEQFF